This T cell receptor (beta chain) emerged from a study of T cells in Graves' hyperthyroidism and ophthalmopathy. Researchers took RNA transcripts and amplified the TCR beta CDR3 regions from them. When the TCR CDR3 underwent first-round RT-PCR, the HTBI primer set was used. Using its own MiXCR run on the multiplex PCR reads, TCRdb lists one record per CDR3 protein. In the table there are under 650,000 distinct CDR3 sequences, about 17% of which are singletons. Broader study findings: Onset of ophthalmopathy came a median 6.5 months after the model predicted it.

This clonotype was found many times. Its cognate antigen is unknown. This CDR3 region has 13 residues. Germline values: CDR1 MDHEN, CDR2 SYDVKM. V shed 2 bases and J shed 1 base, with 5 bases lying between them. Stable disease denoted Graves' hyperthyroidism without ophthalmopathy progression within 18 months. The chain combines TRBV28 with TRBJ2-5, with D uncertain. This receptor was taken from a woman aged 25 to 45 with Graves' hyperthyroidism. The sequenced sample consisted of blood. The CDR3 nucleotides are TGTGCCAGCAGTTTAACAGCCCAAGAGACCCAGTACTTC. Its protein is CASSLTAQETQYF. The full variable domain, rest sourced from reference TRBV28 and TRBJ2-5, is DVKVTQSSRYLVKRTGEKVFLECVQDMDHENMFWYRQDPGLGLRLIYFSYDVKMKEKGDIPEGYSVSREKKERFSLILESASTNQTSMYLCASSLTAQETQYFGPGTRLLVL.